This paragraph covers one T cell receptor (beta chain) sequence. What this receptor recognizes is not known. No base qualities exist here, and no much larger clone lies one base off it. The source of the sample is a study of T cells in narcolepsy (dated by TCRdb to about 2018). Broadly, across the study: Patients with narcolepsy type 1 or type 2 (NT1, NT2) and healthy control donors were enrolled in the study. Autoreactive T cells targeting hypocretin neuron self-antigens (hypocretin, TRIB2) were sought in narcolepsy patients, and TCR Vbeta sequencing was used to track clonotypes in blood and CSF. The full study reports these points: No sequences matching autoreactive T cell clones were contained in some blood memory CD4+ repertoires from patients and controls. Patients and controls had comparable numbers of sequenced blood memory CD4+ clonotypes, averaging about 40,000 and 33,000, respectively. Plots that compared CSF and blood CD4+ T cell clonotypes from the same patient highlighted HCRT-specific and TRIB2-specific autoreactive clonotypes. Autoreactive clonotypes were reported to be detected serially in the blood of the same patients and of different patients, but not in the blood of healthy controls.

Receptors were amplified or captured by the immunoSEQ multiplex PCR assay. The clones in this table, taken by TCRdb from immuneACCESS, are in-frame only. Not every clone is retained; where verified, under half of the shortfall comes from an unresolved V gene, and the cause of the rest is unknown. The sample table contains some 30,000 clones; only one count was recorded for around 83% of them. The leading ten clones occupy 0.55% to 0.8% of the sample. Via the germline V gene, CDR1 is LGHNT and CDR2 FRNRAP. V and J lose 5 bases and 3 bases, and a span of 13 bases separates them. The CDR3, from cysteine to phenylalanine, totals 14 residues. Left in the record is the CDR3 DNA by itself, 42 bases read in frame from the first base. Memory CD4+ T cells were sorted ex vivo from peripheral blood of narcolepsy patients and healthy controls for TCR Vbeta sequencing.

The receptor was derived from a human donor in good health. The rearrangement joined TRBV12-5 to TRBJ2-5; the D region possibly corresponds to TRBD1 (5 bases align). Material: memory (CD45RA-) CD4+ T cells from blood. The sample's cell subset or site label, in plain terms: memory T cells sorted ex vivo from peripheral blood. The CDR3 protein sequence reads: CASGTQRGKETQYF. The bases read TGTGCTAGTGGTACCCAAAGGGGTAAAGAGACCCAGTACTTC. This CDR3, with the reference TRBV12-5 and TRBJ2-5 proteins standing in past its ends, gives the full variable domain DARVTQTPRHKVTEMGQEVTMRCQPILGHNTVFWYRQTMMQGLELLAYFRNRAPLDDSGMPKDRFSAEMPDATLATLKIQPSEPRDSAVYFCASGTQRGKETQYFGPGTRLLVL.